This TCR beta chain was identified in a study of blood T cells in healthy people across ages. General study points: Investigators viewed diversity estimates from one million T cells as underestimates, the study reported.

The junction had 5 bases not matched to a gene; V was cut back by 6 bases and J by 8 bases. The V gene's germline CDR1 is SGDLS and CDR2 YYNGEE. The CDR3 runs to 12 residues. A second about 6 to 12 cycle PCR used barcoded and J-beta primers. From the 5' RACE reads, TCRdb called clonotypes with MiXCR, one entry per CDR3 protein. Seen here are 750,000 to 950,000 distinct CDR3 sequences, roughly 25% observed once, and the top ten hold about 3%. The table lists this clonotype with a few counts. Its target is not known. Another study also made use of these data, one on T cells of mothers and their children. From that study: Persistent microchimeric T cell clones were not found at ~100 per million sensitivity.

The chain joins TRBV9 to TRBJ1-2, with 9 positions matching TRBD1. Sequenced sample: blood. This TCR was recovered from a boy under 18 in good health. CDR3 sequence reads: CASNDRGSGYTF. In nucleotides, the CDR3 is TGTGCCAGCAACGACAGGGGGTCCGGCTACACCTTC.